One and the same sample provided the 21 T cell receptor beta chains below, sequenced in a study of cytomegalovirus exposure and HLA in healthy donors. PCR amplification relied on 60 Vbeta primers (plus 13 Jbeta primers). Libraries were prepared by immunoSEQ multiplex PCR; TCRdb keeps only in-frame clonotypes and omits some of them. The table has approximately 130,000 clones, 70% to 85% seen once. The material sequenced was PBMCs. Receptor source: a man between 18 and 29 years old in good health and CMV-seronegative.

The chain couples TRBV7-2 to TRBJ1-4; tentative D call: TRBD1 (5 bases). Germline values: CDR1 SGHTA, CDR2 FQGNSA. Deletions cut 3 bases from V and 3 bases from J, with 11 bases between. The CDR3 totals 15 residues. The CDR3 loop is CASSFQTAPNEKLFF. CDR3 bases: TGTGCCAGCAGCTTTCAGACAGCTCCTAATGAAAAACTGTTTTTT. Full variable domain (outside the CDR3, taken from reference TRBV7-2 and TRBJ1-4): GAGVSQSPSNKVTEKGKDVELRCDPISGHTALYWYRQSLGQGLEFLIYFQGNSAPDKSGLPSDRFSAERTGGSVSTLTIQRTQQEDSAVYLCASSFQTAPNEKLFFGSGTQLSVL.

The gene calls are TRBV6-1 and TRBJ2-2; 7 nucleotides line up with TRBD1. V was pared by 5 bases and J by 5 bases, with 5 bases of the junction left unmatched. CDR3 length: 14 amino acids. The V gene's germline CDR1 is MNHNS and CDR2 SASEGT. In DNA form, the CDR3 reads TGTGCCAGCAGTCTCTACAGGGGTACCGGGGAGCTGTTTTTT. Protein sequence: CASSLYRGTGELFF.

This sequence joins TRBV7-7 and TRBJ2-5; TRBD1 agrees at 8 bases. Unmatched junction bases numbered 5, after V lost 1 base and J lost 4 bases. CDR1 is SSHAT and CDR2 is FNYEAQ in the germline V gene (reference sequence). There are 15 residues in the CDR3. CDR3 coding DNA: TGTGCCAGCAGCTTAGGGACAGGGTTTCGAGAGACCCAGTACTTC. This sequence encodes CASSLGTGFRETQYF. The whole variable domain, filled in from reference TRBV7-7 and TRBJ2-5, reads GAGVSQSPRYKVTKRGQDVTLRCDPISSHATLYWYQQALGQGPEFLTYFNYEAQPDKSGLPSDRFSAERPEGSISTLTIQRTEQRDSAMYRCASSLGTGFRETQYFGPGTRLLVL.

The rearrangement uses TRBV14 and TRBJ2-3; D gene uncertain. CDR1 SGHDN and CDR2 FVKESK come from the germline V gene. Between the trimmed V and J ends, which lost 4 bases and 9 bases, there was a span of 17 bases. This CDR3 region has 14 residues. The CDR3 coding sequence is TGTGCCAGCAGCCCTATCTCAATAGAGGAAACGCAGTATTTT. Encoded protein: CASSPISIEETQYF.

The rearrangement uses TRBV5-1 and TRBJ1-2; D is undetermined. Germline lookup yields CDR1 SGHRS and CDR2 YFSETQ. V was cut by 0 bases and J by 1 base, with 7 bases left in between. The CDR3 is made up of 14 amino acids. The CDR3 here is CASSLGQINYGYTF. CDR3 in DNA: TGCGCCAGCAGCTTGGGACAAATTAACTATGGCTACACCTTC. The full variable domain, its missing parts supplied by reference TRBV5-1 and TRBJ1-2, is KAGVTQTPRYLIKTRGQQVTLSCSPISGHRSVSWYQQTPGQGLQFLFEYFSETQRNKGNFPGRFSGRQFSNSRSEMNVSTLELGDSALYLCASSLGQINYGYTFGSGTRLTVV.

The gene calls are TRBV5-6 and TRBJ1-5, with 9 nucleotides matching TRBD1. V shed 2 bases, J shed 8 bases, and the junction held 11 bases outside the gene matches. Germline V lookup: CDR1 SGHDT, CDR2 YYEEEE. The CDR3 runs 16 residues. The CDR3: CASSLTGTGIGEPQHF. CDR3 coding DNA: TGTGCCAGCAGCTTAACCGGGACAGGGATCGGGGAGCCCCAGCATTTT. Based on the CDR3 plus reference TRBV5-6 and TRBJ1-5, the full variable domain is DAGVTQSPTHLIKTRGQQVTLRCSPKSGHDTVSWYQQALGQGPQFIFQYYEEEERQRGNFPDRFSGHQFPNYSSELNVNALLLGDSALYLCASSLTGTGIGEPQHFGDGTRLSIL.

This clone was detected only a few times. The genes are TRBV7-8 and TRBJ1-1; D call uncertain. This CDR3 contains 14 residues. V was clipped by 5 bases and J by 5 bases, with 15 bases between them. Germline V lookup: CDR1 SGHVS, CDR2 FQNEAQ. The chain's CDR3 is CASSLMAGFTEAFF. The CDR3 bases are TGTGCCAGCAGCCTGATGGCGGGTTTTACTGAAGCTTTCTTT.

The rearrangement links TRBV5-4 to TRBJ1-5, with D possibly being TRBD1 (5 bases). Germline values: CDR1 SGHNT, CDR2 YYREEE (reference sequence). This CDR3 contains 14 residues. Trimming shortened V by 5 bases and J by 4 bases, and 13 bases separated the two germline ends. CDR3 loop: CASSEGAGNQPQHF. In DNA, the CDR3 is TGTGCCAGCAGTGAAGGGGCGGGAAATCAGCCCCAGCATTTT. The entire variable domain, with the rest obtained from reference TRBV5-4 and TRBJ1-5, is as follows: ETGVTQSPTHLIKTRGQQVTLRCSSQSGHNTVSWYQQALGQGPQFIFQYYREEENGRGNFPPRFSGLQFPNYSSELNVNALELDDSALYLCASSEGAGNQPQHFGDGTRLSIL.

There are a few counts of this clone. This rearrangement joins TRBV9 to TRBJ2-1; a possible D gene is TRBD2 (5 bases). Germline CDR1 SGDLS, CDR2 YYNGEE. V gave up 4 bases and J gave up 8 bases, with 13 bases separating them. The CDR3 length is 13 residues. The CDR3 region is CASSFSPGDEQFF. The CDR3 DNA is TGTGCCAGCAGCTTTTCGCCCGGGGATGAGCAGTTCTTC.

V usage is TRBV6-1 and J usage is TRBJ2-3, with 11 bases matching TRBD2. Germline-derived CDR1 and CDR2 are MNHNS and SASEGT. V dropped 1 base and J dropped 5; count of bases not matched to a gene: 26. There are 23 residues in the CDR3. As DNA, the CDR3 is TGTGCCAGCAGTGAAGGACCGCTGAGGGCCGCATCGCTAGCGGGGGGAGCCGGAGATACGCAGTATTTT. Protein sequence: CASSEGPLRAASLAGGAGDTQYF.

This clone came up once. The chain joins TRBV5-1 to TRBJ2-7; perhaps TRBD1 as D (6 bases). Trimming stripped 0 bases from V and 3 bases from J, with 7 bases between. The CDR3 is made up of 13 amino acids. Germline loops: CDR1 SGHRS, CDR2 YFSETQ. The CDR3 bases are TGCGCCAGCAGCTTGGGACAGGTCTACGAGCAGTACTTC. Translating it yields CASSLGQVYEQYF.

The V call is TRBV5-4, the J call TRBJ2-2, with 8 nucleotides matching TRBD2. Germline assignment: CDR1 SGHNT and CDR2 YYREEE (reference sequence). This CDR3 has 17 residues. V trimming: 0 bases; J trimming: 1 base; junction bases outside the gene matches: 5. CDR3 sequence reads: CASSLAVSGENTGELFF. The CDR3 DNA reads as TGTGCCAGCAGCTTGGCCGTTAGCGGGGAGAACACCGGGGAGCTGTTTTTT.

This clone came up a few times. J is TRBJ1-3 and V is TRBV19; D remains unclear. Trimming took 5 bases from V and 4 from J, leaving 18 bases between them. The CDR3 totals 16 residues. The V gene's germline CDR1 is LNHDA and CDR2 SQIVND (reference sequence). CDR3 nucleotide sequence: TGTGCCAGTAGTTTGCCTTTGGGCAGAGAGGGAAACACCATATATTTT. It codes for CASSLPLGREGNTIYF.

This clone was counted between two and nine times. The CDR3 spells CASSWETSQETQYF. The CDR3 bases are TGTGCCAGCAGCTGGGAGACTAGCCAAGAGACCCAGTACTTC. The chain uses TRBV7-9 and TRBJ2-5; D is possibly TRBD2 (6 bases). Germline lookup yields CDR1 SEHNR and CDR2 FQNEAQ (reference sequence). This CDR3 comprises 14 residues. Trimming cost V 4 bases and J 1 base, with 10 bases left between them.

The CDR3 protein is CASRMTGSYNEQFF. The CDR3, as DNA: TGTGCCAGCAGAATGACAGGGAGCTACAATGAGCAGTTCTTC. This chain joins TRBV6-5 and TRBJ2-1; 7 nucleotides line up with TRBD1. V lost 6 bases and J lost 3; bases outside the gene matches: 5. The CDR3 has 14 residues. Germline-derived CDR1 and CDR2 are MNHEY and SVGAGI.

The chain combines TRBV7-9 with TRBJ1-2; 7 bases are a match to TRBD1. Germline V CDR1 and CDR2: SEHNR, FQNEAQ (reference sequence). This CDR3 spans 14 amino acids. V shed 3 bases, J shed 4 bases, and the junction held 5 bases outside the gene matches. Here the CDR3 reads CASSLGGTVYGYTF. The CDR3 DNA follows: TGTGCCAGCAGCTTGGGCGGGACAGTCTATGGCTACACCTTC.

This sequence joins TRBV14 and TRBJ2-1; TRBD2 aligns across 11 bases. V lost 3 bases to trimming and J lost 3 bases; unmatched junction nucleotides: 1. The CDR3 is made up of 15 amino acids. Per germline, CDR1 SGHDN and CDR2 FVKESK. Here the CDR3 reads CASSQGLAVYNEQFF. In DNA form, the CDR3 reads TGTGCCAGCAGCCAGGGACTAGCGGTCTACAATGAGCAGTTCTTC. The variable domain in full, completed from reference TRBV14 and TRBJ2-1, reads EAGVTQFPSHSVIEKGQTVTLRCDPISGHDNLYWYRRVMGKEIKFLLHFVKESKQDESGMPNNRFLAERTGGTYSTLKVQPAELEDSGVYFCASSQGLAVYNEQFFGPGTRLTVL.

The chain has TRBV19 and TRBJ1-1, with D possibly being TRBD1 (5 bases). This CDR3 has 15 amino acids. Trimming pared 6 bases from V and 1 base from J, leaving 15 bases between. CDR1 and CDR2 from the germline V gene are LNHDA and SQIVND (reference sequence). CDR3 sequence: CASSTQAGGNTEAFF. The CDR3 nucleotides are TGTGCCAGTAGCACCCAAGCGGGGGGGAACACTGAAGCTTTCTTT.

The CDR3 sequence is CATGASTYNSPLHF. The CDR3 DNA is TGTGCCACAGGGGCCTCGACCTATAATTCACCCCTCCACTTT. This chain joins TRBV6-6 and TRBJ1-6; TRBD1 is a possible D gene (6 bases). Trimming removed 10 bases from V and 2 bases from J, with 12 bases in between. CDR3 length equals 14 residues. The germline V gene encodes CDR1 MNHNY and CDR2 SVGAGI (reference sequence).

The V call is TRBV5-1, the J call TRBJ2-7; 14 bases are shared with TRBD2. This CDR3 region has 16 residues. Trimming took 2 bases from V and 4 from J; bases not matched to a gene: 5. Germline CDR1 is SGHRS and CDR2 is YFSETQ. Here the CDR3 reads CASSFGLAGGGYEQYF. In DNA form, the CDR3 reads TGCGCCAGCAGCTTCGGACTAGCGGGGGGCGGGTACGAGCAGTACTTC.

This chain links TRBV6-4 with TRBJ1-6, with a tentative D call TRBD1 (6 bases). Trimming removed 4 bases at V and 8 bases at J, with 15 bases between. CDR1 MRHNA and CDR2 SNTAGT come from the germline V gene. This CDR3 spans 15 amino acids. Here the CDR3 DNA reads TGTGCCAGCAGTGGTGGCAGGGGTTTTGATTCACCCCTCCACTTT. Translating gives CASSGGRGFDSPLHF.